The 30 T cell receptor beta chains reported below all come from one sample, sequenced in a study of identical twins. Each CDR3 protein gets one entry after TCRdb re-called the 5' RACE reads with MiXCR. The sample has fewer than 250,000 distinct CDR3 sequences; roughly a tenth are singletons. Sequencing used memory (CD45RO+) T cells sorted from blood. The source of these receptors is a woman aged 18-29 years in good health.

This clonotype has a handful of counts. This chain uses TRBV7-3 with TRBJ2-7; possibly TRBD2 for D (6 bases). The length of the CDR3 is 18 residues. The V end was cut by 5 bases, the J end by 2 bases, with 25 bases between. Germline CDR1 reads SGHTA; CDR2 reads FQGTGA. This chain's CDR3 is CASSQIRRGNHQAYEQYF. Here the CDR3 DNA reads TGTGCCAGCAGCCAAATAAGGCGGGGAAATCACCAGGCCTACGAGCAGTACTTC.

CDR3 residues: CASSFGTGGDEQYF. Written as DNA, the CDR3 is TGTGCCAGCAGCTTCGGGACAGGGGGCGACGAGCAGTACTTC. The chain recombines TRBV5-6 with TRBJ2-7; 12 nucleotides agree with TRBD1. The CDR3 contains 14 residues. The V and J ends lost 2 bases and 5 bases, in that order; junction bases with no gene match: 2. The germline gives CDR1 SGHDT, CDR2 YYEEEE.

This chain connects TRBV2 to TRBJ1-3; tentative D call: TRBD1 (6 bases). Germline V gene lookup returns CDR1 SNHLY and CDR2 FYNNEI. Trimming pared 4 bases from V and 1 base from J, leaving 8 bases between. The CDR3 is 14 amino acids. CDR3 sequence reads: CASSAGVSGNTIYF. CDR3 in DNA: TGTGCCAGCAGTGCAGGGGTATCTGGAAACACCATATATTTT.

This clonotype has a count of ten or more. The V and J genes are TRBV27 and TRBJ1-4; D not resolved. This CDR3 is built from 15 residues. Germline assignment: CDR1 MNHEY and CDR2 SMNVEV (reference sequence). V was trimmed by 6 bases and J by 0 bases, leaving 11 bases between them. The CDR3 protein is CASSRMGTTNEKLFF. CDR3 nucleotide sequence: TGTGCCAGCAGCCGAATGGGAACAACTAATGAAAAACTGTTTTTT. Complete variable domain (other parts from reference TRBV27 and TRBJ1-4): EAQVTQNPRYLITVTGKKLTVTCSQNMNHEYMSWYRQDPGLGLRQIYYSMNVEVTDKGDVPEGYKVSRKEKRNFPLILESPSPNQTSLYFCASSRMGTTNEKLFFGSGTQLSVL.

This clonotype has only a few counts. The V and J genes are TRBV3-1 and TRBJ1-1; 7 bases match TRBD1. Looked up from germline, CDR1 is LGHDT and CDR2 is YNNKEL (reference sequence). The CDR3 runs to 12 residues. V trimming: 5 bases; J trimming: 7 bases; junction bases outside the gene matches: 4. CDR3 region: CASSYRQGEAFF. CDR3 DNA: TGTGCCAGCAGCTACCGACAGGGTGAAGCTTTCTTT.

This clonotype was recorded a few times. The chain uses TRBV7-8 and TRBJ1-5, with D possibly TRBD1 on 5 matching bases. The germline gives CDR1 SGHVS, CDR2 FQNEAQ. The CDR3 contains 13 residues. V was clipped by 2 bases and J by 7 bases, with 9 bases between them. The CDR3 sequence: CASSLQGWQPQHF. The CDR3 DNA sequence: TGTGCCAGCAGCTTACAGGGTTGGCAGCCCCAGCATTTT. The variable domain in full, completed from reference TRBV7-8 and TRBJ1-5, reads GAGVSQSPRYKVAKRGQDVALRCDPISGHVSLFWYQQALGQGPEFLTYFQNEAQLDKSGLPSDRFFAERPEGSVSTLKIQRTQQEDSAVYLCASSLQGWQPQHFGDGTRLSIL.

This clonotype was seen repeatedly, ten times or more. The chain joins TRBV11-3 to TRBJ2-7, with 10 bases fitting TRBD1. The CDR3 runs to 15 residues. Germline values: CDR1 SGHNT, CDR2 YENEEA. V dropped 3 bases and J dropped 3; count of bases not matched to a gene: 5. The CDR3 here is CASSFYRTGGYEQYF. The CDR3 DNA is TGTGCCAGCAGCTTCTACCGGACAGGGGGCTACGAGCAGTACTTC.

This clonotype was seen a handful of times. This chain connects TRBV5-6 to TRBJ2-2, with D unclear. CDR3 length equals 15 residues. Trimming left V 2 bases short and J 2 bases short, with 10 bases between. Germline lookup yields CDR1 SGHDT and CDR2 YYEEEE. The CDR3 DNA reads as TGTGCCAGCAGCTTAGCTGCGGATAACACCGGGGAGCTGTTTTTT. This codes for CASSLAADNTGELFF.

The V and J genes are TRBV5-1 and TRBJ2-1; 12 nucleotides agree with TRBD2. The trim removed 0 bases at V and 2 bases at J, leaving 3 bases unmatched. CDR1 and CDR2 (germline): SGHRS, YFSETQ. The CDR3 spans 17 residues. The CDR3 loop reads CASSLGLAGGPYNEQFF. The CDR3 nucleotides are TGCGCCAGCAGCTTGGGGCTAGCGGGGGGGCCCTACAATGAGCAGTTCTTC.

This clonotype occurred a few times. The chain links TRBV12-3 or TRBV12-4 to TRBJ2-2, with D hard to call. CDR3 size: 12 residues. The V gene lost 5 bases and the J gene lost 7 bases, with 8 bases spanning the gap. The CDR3 DNA reads as TGTGCCAGCAGTCCTTGGGACGGGGAGCTGTTTTTT. It codes for CASSPWDGELFF.

This clonotype has ten or more counts. The chain joins TRBV5-1 to TRBJ1-1; tentatively, D is TRBD1 (6 bases). The CDR3 spans 13 residues. Germline CDR1 and CDR2: SGHRS and YFSETQ. Trimming took off 7 bases at V and 0 bases at J, with 10 bases between the two ends. The CDR3 bases are TGCGCCAGCGCACAGGGACTGAACACTGAAGCTTTCTTT. Protein product: CASAQGLNTEAFF.

The count of this clonotype is one. V gene TRBV27 combines with J gene TRBJ2-7, with a weak D call TRBD2 (5 bases). This CDR3 spans 16 amino acids. Germline V gene lookup returns CDR1 MNHEY and CDR2 SMNVEV (reference sequence). V dropped 5 bases and J dropped 2 bases, with 19 bases sitting between them. The CDR3 sequence: CASSPGLATLPYEQYF. The CDR3 nucleotides read TGTGCCAGCAGTCCCGGGCTAGCCACTCTGCCCTACGAGCAGTACTTC.

Only a few counts were recorded for this clonotype. The chain combines TRBV11-2 with TRBJ2-7; D remains unclear. Between the trimmed V and J ends, which lost 6 bases and 3 bases, there was a span of 6 bases. Per germline, CDR1 SGHAT and CDR2 FQNNGV. CDR3 length: 11 amino acids. CDR3 region: CASRKLYEQYF. CDR3 nucleotides: TGTGCCAGCAGAAAACTCTACGAGCAGTACTTC.

J is TRBJ2-7 and V is TRBV20-1, with TRBD2 matching over 8 bases. Looked up from germline, CDR1 is DFQATT and CDR2 is SNEGSKA (reference sequence). The CDR3 spans 17 residues. Trimming at V came to 3 bases and at J to 2 bases, leaving 15 bases not matched to a gene. In nucleotides, the CDR3 is TGCAGTGCTAGGCCCCGACCGGGGACTAGGCCAACCTACGAGCAGTACTTC. It codes for CSARPRPGTRPTYEQYF.

This clonotype has only a few counts. The rearrangement joins TRBV5-1 to TRBJ1-2; 8 nucleotides line up with TRBD1. Unmatched junction bases numbered 5, after V lost 7 bases and J lost 0 bases. The CDR3 runs to 14 residues. Germline CDR1 reads SGHRS; CDR2 reads YFSETQ. CDR3 region: CASRQGRANYGYTF. The DNA of the CDR3 is TGCGCCAGCCGACAGGGGAGGGCTAACTATGGCTACACCTTC.

This rearrangement joins TRBV6-2 or TRBV6-3 to TRBJ2-1; D call uncertain. CDR1 is MNHEY and CDR2 is SVGEGT in the germline V gene. Deletions cut 6 bases from V and 9 bases from J, with 18 bases between. The CDR3 has 14 amino acids. In DNA, the CDR3 is TGTGCCAGCAGACAGACTGCATTCATCAGTGAGCAGTTCTTC. Protein sequence: CASRQTAFISEQFF.

This clonotype was counted many times. V is TRBV20-1 and J is TRBJ1-5, with D tentatively TRBD1 (6 bases). The CDR3 is 15 residues long. V was clipped by 2 bases and J by 2 bases, with 13 bases between them. Germline V gene lookup returns CDR1 DFQATT and CDR2 SNEGSKA (reference sequence). CDR3 in amino acids: CSARKMAGGNQPQHF. The DNA of the CDR3 is TGCAGTGCTAGAAAAATGGCAGGGGGCAATCAGCCCCAGCATTTT.

About this clonotype: A much larger clone lies a single base off, so this may be a read error. This chain uses TRBV12-3 or TRBV12-4 with TRBJ2-2; the D is unclear. This CDR3 has 14 amino acids. The V gene lost 6 bases and the J gene lost 6 bases, with 14 bases spanning the gap. CDR3 amino acids: CASRPRLDAGELFF. The CDR3 DNA sequence: TGTGCCAGCAGACCTCGACTTGACGCCGGGGAGCTGTTTTTT.

This chain connects TRBV29-1 to TRBJ2-3; TRBD2 matches 8 bases. With V trimmed by 8 bases and J by 4 bases, 5 bases remained unmatched. The germline gives CDR1 SQVTM, CDR2 ANQGSEA. The CDR3 has 12 amino acids. CDR3 loop: CSFGGAPDTQYF. For the CDR3, the DNA is TGCAGCTTCGGGGGGGCCCCAGATACGCAGTATTTT.

This clonotype came up a few times. This chain uses TRBV12-3 or TRBV12-4 with TRBJ1-5; no definite D call. The CDR3 extends over 13 amino acids. Deletions cut 3 bases from V and 6 bases from J, with 9 bases between. The CDR3 DNA sequence: TGTGCCAGCAGTTTTGGATCGGGTCAGCCCCAGCATTTT. As protein: CASSFGSGQPQHF.

The gene calls are TRBV20-1 and TRBJ2-2; no reliable D call. The germline V gene has CDR1 DFQATT and CDR2 SNEGSKA (reference sequence). The germline V and J ends were trimmed by 0 bases and 6 bases, with 11 bases remaining between them. CDR3 length equals 14 residues. DNA of the CDR3: TGCAGTGCTAGAGATACGGGTACCCCCGGGGAGCTGTTTTTT. Translating gives CSARDTGTPGELFF.

The rearrangement joins TRBV4-3 to TRBJ1-1, with a weak D call TRBD1 (5 bases). The CDR3 extends over 14 amino acids. Deletions cut 3 bases from V and 0 bases from J, with 8 bases between. Per the germline V gene, CDR1 is LGHNA and CDR2 is YSLEER. The CDR3 region has the DNA TGCGCCAGCAGCCAGGGGACGGTGAACACTGAAGCTTTCTTT. Its protein product is CASSQGTVNTEAFF.

CDR3 protein: CASSLRGYGNTIYF. The CDR3 region has the DNA TGTGCCAGCAGTTTGCGGGGCTATGGAAACACCATATATTTT. J is TRBJ1-3 and V is TRBV27, with TRBD1 as a possible D gene (5 bases). V lost 3 bases and J lost 3, with 9 bases in between. This CDR3 comprises 14 residues. The V gene's germline CDR1 is MNHEY and CDR2 SMNVEV (reference sequence).

Regarding this clonotype: Sequence at one end of the junction differs from germline and may be a read error. The V call is TRBV3-1, the J call TRBJ2-1; 14 bases match TRBD2. The CDR3 has 17 residues. CDR1 LGHDT and CDR2 YNNKEL come from the germline V gene (reference sequence). CDR3 sequence reads: CASSRPMTSGGEDEQFF. The CDR3 nucleotides read TGTGCCAGCAGCCGACCGATGACTAGCGGGGGGGAGGATGAACAGTTCTTC.

This clonotype has at least ten counts. This chain joins TRBV7-9 and TRBJ1-3; D is uncertain. CDR1 SEHNR and CDR2 FQNEAQ come from the germline V gene (reference sequence). The V gene lost 5 bases and the J gene lost 6 bases, with 8 bases spanning the gap. The CDR3 totals 12 residues. The CDR3 DNA is TGTGCCAGCAGCCCCGCAGAAAACACCATATATTTT. As protein: CASSPAENTIYF.

This clonotype was seen only a few times. The J gene is TRBJ2-3, the V gene TRBV12-3 or TRBV12-4; 9 bases are shared with TRBD2. Losses at the gene ends were 6 bases for V and 2 bases for J; bases not matched to a gene: 3. The CDR3 spans 14 residues. CDR3 protein: CASRRLAATDTQYF. DNA of the CDR3: TGTGCCAGCAGGCGACTAGCGGCCACAGATACGCAGTATTTT.

The chain has TRBV9 and TRBJ2-7, with TRBD2 identical over 13 bases. Germline V lookup: CDR1 SGDLS, CDR2 YYNGEE. V dropped 4 bases and J dropped 0; count of bases not matched to a gene: 4. The CDR3 is 16 residues long. CDR3 in DNA: TGTGCCAGCAGCCTTGGACTAGCGGGAGTCTCCTACGAGCAGTACTTC. The encoded protein is CASSLGLAGVSYEQYF.

V usage is TRBV20-1 and J usage is TRBJ2-7, with D perhaps TRBD1 (6 bases). V was clipped by 1 base and J by 5 bases, with 18 bases between them. CDR1 DFQATT and CDR2 SNEGSKA come from the germline V gene (reference sequence). This CDR3 region has 15 residues. The chain's CDR3 is CSARVPGHLRNEQYF. The CDR3 nucleotides read TGCAGTGCTAGAGTACCGGGACACCTCCGGAACGAGCAGTACTTC.

This clonotype showed up many times. The chain links TRBV7-2 to TRBJ1-3; no clear D gene. Germline V CDR1 and CDR2: SGHTA, FQGNSA. The CDR3 length is 15 residues. Trimming removed 3 bases from V and 4 bases from J, with 13 bases in between. The CDR3 region has the DNA TGTGCCAGCAGCTTGTCTCAGATGGGGGGAAACACCATATATTTT. Translation: CASSLSQMGGNTIYF.

This clonotype was detected ten times or more. The CDR3 bases are TGTGCCAGCAGCAAACTAGCGGGAGTTGGGACCCAGTACTTC. Its translation is CASSKLAGVGTQYF. The rearrangement joins TRBV12-3 or TRBV12-4 to TRBJ2-5; 11 bases are shared with TRBD2. V lost 6 bases, J lost 7 bases, and 7 bases stayed unmatched. This CDR3 region has 14 residues.